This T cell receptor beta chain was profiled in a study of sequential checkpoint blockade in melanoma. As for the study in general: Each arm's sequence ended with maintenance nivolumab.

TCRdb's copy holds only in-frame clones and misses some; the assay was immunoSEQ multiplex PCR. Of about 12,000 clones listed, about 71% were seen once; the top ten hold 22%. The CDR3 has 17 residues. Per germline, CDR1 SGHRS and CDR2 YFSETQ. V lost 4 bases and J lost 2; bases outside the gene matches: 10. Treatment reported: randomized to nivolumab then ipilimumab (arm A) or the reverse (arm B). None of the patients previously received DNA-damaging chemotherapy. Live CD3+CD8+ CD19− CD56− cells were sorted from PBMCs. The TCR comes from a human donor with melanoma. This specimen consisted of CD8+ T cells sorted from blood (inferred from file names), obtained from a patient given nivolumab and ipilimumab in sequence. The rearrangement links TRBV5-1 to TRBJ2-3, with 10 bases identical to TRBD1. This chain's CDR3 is CASSHGTGALSTDTQYF. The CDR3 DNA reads TGCGCCAGCAGCCACGGGACAGGGGCCCTTTCCACAGATACGCAGTATTTT.